These 31 T cell receptor beta chains originate from one sample sequenced in a study of CD8+CD57+ T cells in acquired aplastic anemia. Those patients picked for sequencing had displayed CD8+CD57+ cell expansion on flow cytometry. Both TCR beta VDJ combination and CDR3 sequence profiling were carried out. Genomic DNA was the template for this profiling. In TCRdb, the reads were re-called with MiXCR into one record per CDR3 protein. The sample has around 220,000 distinct CDR3 sequences, roughly 45% seen once; the top ten hold about 20%. Source material: sorted CD4+, CD8+, or CD8+CD57+ T cells (not recorded which) from PBMCs. All receptors derive from a human donor with aplastic anemia.

This clonotype was seen at least ten times. This sequence joins TRBV20-1 and TRBJ2-7, with 7 nucleotides matching TRBD2. Germline V CDR1 and CDR2: DFQATT, SNEGSKA (reference sequence). Trimming removed 0 bases from V and 4 bases from J; junction bases left unmatched: 9. The CDR3 is 15 amino acids. In nucleotides, the CDR3 is TGCAGTGCTAGAGAGGAATTAGCGGGCAAGTACGAGCAGTACTTC. Encoded protein: CSAREELAGKYEQYF.

The chain joins TRBV19 to TRBJ1-6; perhaps TRBD1 as D (6 bases). From germline, CDR1 is LNHDA and CDR2 SQIVND (reference sequence). Trimming removed 6 bases from V and 7 bases from J, with 28 bases in between. The CDR3 loop spans 19 amino acids. DNA for the CDR3: TGTGCCAGTAGCACACATTCAGGAGGGGGGAGGAAGGGAAATTCACCCCTCCACTTT. Translating gives CASSTHSGGGRKGNSPLHF.

This clonotype came up many times. The V and J genes are TRBV7-9 and TRBJ2-5; D ambiguous. This CDR3 is 15 amino acids long. V gave up 0 bases and J gave up 3 bases, with 11 bases separating them. The germline gives CDR1 SEHNR, CDR2 FQNEAQ (reference sequence). CDR3 coding DNA: TGTGCCAGCAGCTTAGCGAAGACACCCAAAGAGACCCAGTACTTC. It specifies CASSLAKTPKETQYF.

As for this clonotype: This may arise from a read error, as a much more abundant clone is one base away. This rearrangement joins TRBV28 to TRBJ1-5; possibly TRBD1 for D (5 bases). CDR1 is MDHEN and CDR2 is SYDVKM in the germline V gene. V was shortened by 10 bases and J by 3 bases, with 16 bases between the two germline ends. The CDR3 has 14 amino acids. The CDR3 reads CATLDKGNNQPQHF. The CDR3 DNA reads as TGTGCCACCCTGGACAAGGGGAACAATCAGCCCCAGCATTTT.

V is TRBV19 and J is TRBJ1-1; D not certain. V dropped 3 bases and J dropped 5 bases, with 10 bases sitting between them. Germline assignment: CDR1 LNHDA and CDR2 SQIVND (reference sequence). This CDR3 has 13 amino acids. CDR3: CASSMDLSTEAFF. The CDR3 nucleotides are TGTGCCAGTAGTATGGACCTTAGTACTGAAGCTTTCTTT. The full variable domain, completed using reference TRBV19 and TRBJ1-1, is DGGITQSPKYLFRKEGQNVTLSCEQNLNHDAMYWYRQDPGQGLRLIYYSQIVNDFQKGDIAEGYSVSREKKESFPLTVTSAQKNPTAFYLCASSMDLSTEAFFGQGTRLTVV.

This sequence joins TRBV5-1 and TRBJ2-7; D may be TRBD1 or TRBD2 (5 bases each). CDR1 SGHRS and CDR2 YFSETQ come from the germline V gene. The CDR3 has 14 amino acids. V was pared by 3 bases and J by 0 bases, with 10 bases between. Here the CDR3 reads CASSSGTFSYEQYF. The DNA for the CDR3 is TGCGCCAGCAGCTCGGGGACGTTCTCCTACGAGCAGTACTTC.

This clonotype was observed at least ten times. The chain couples TRBV28 to TRBJ1-1; the match to TRBD1 covers 8 bases. V shed 3 bases and J 5 bases; nucleotides not matched to a gene: 5. Germline V lookup: CDR1 MDHEN, CDR2 SYDVKM. The CDR3 extends over 14 amino acids. The CDR3 sequence: CASSLGTGSTEAFF. The DNA of the CDR3 is TGTGCCAGCAGTTTGGGGACAGGATCGACTGAAGCTTTCTTT.

The CDR3 nucleotides read TGTGCCAGCAGCTCCCCAGACAGCATGAACACTGAAGCTTTCTTT. Translating gives CASSSPDSMNTEAFF. V gene TRBV7-9 combines with J gene TRBJ1-1; a possible D gene is TRBD1 (5 bases). The CDR3 is 15 amino acids. Trimming removed 4 bases from V and 0 bases from J, with 12 bases in between. Germline V gene data show CDR1 as SEHNR and CDR2 as FQNEAQ (reference sequence).

This chain uses TRBV9 with TRBJ1-2; D remains unclear. This CDR3 region has 15 residues. Germline values: CDR1 SGDLS, CDR2 YYNGEE. Trimming removed 0 bases at V and 6 bases at J, with 15 bases between. The CDR3 reads CASSVDGSVKDGYTF. CDR3 bases: TGTGCCAGCAGCGTAGACGGGTCGGTGAAAGATGGCTACACCTTC.

About this clonotype itself: Since a much larger clone is just one base distant, this may be a read error. The rearrangement uses TRBV6-1 and TRBJ2-7; 8 bases fit TRBD1. The CDR3 is 12 residues long. Per the germline V gene, CDR1 is MNHNS and CDR2 is SASEGT. The V and J ends lost 8 bases and 8 bases, in that order; junction bases with no gene match: 8. This CDR3 reads CASGVDRGKQYF. The CDR3 nucleotides are TGTGCCAGCGGCGTTGACAGGGGAAAGCAGTACTTC.

The chain uses TRBV2 and TRBJ2-3; the D gene is possibly TRBD1 (5 bases). Germline V lookup: CDR1 SNHLY, CDR2 FYNNEI. The V end was cut by 5 bases, the J end by 2 bases, with 14 bases between. The length of the CDR3 is 15 residues. The CDR3 nucleotides are TGTGCCAGCAGTTCGCAGGGTGTCCACACAGATACGCAGTATTTT. Amino acids: CASSSQGVHTDTQYF.

This clonotype showed up just once. V gene TRBV2 combines with J gene TRBJ1-6; D is possibly TRBD1 (5 bases). The CDR3 runs 15 residues. V was clipped by 4 bases and J by 2 bases, with 9 bases between them. The germline V gene encodes CDR1 SNHLY and CDR2 FYNNEI. The CDR3 loop reads CASSVGGTYNSPLHF. The CDR3 bases are TGTGCCAGCAGTGTTGGGGGGACCTATAATTCACCCCTCCACTTT.

This clonotype was picked up many times. The rearrangement joins TRBV7-9 to TRBJ1-1; TRBD1 agrees at 8 bases. Germline-derived CDR1 and CDR2 are SEHNR and FQNEAQ (reference sequence). The ends lost 4 bases at V and 4 bases at J; junction bases unmatched: 5. The CDR3 runs to 14 residues. The CDR3 here is CASSSQGASTEAFF. CDR3 bases: TGTGCCAGCAGCTCCCAGGGGGCAAGCACTGAAGCTTTCTTT. The full variable domain, with the rest looked up from reference TRBV7-9 and TRBJ1-1, is DTGVSQNPRHKITKRGQNVTFRCDPISEHNRLYWYRQTLGQGPEFLTYFQNEAQLEKSRLLSDRFSAERPKGSFSTLEIQRTEQGDSAMYLCASSSQGASTEAFFGQGTRLTVV.

At least ten counts were recorded for this clonotype. The chain links TRBV14 to TRBJ1-2; 8 nucleotides agree with TRBD1. V dropped 4 bases and J dropped 2; count of bases not matched to a gene: 3. CDR1 is SGHDN and CDR2 is FVKESK in the germline V gene. The CDR3 contains 14 residues. The CDR3 here is CASSPRGRNYGYTF. CDR3 nucleotide sequence: TGTGCCAGCAGCCCCAGGGGGCGAAACTATGGCTACACCTTC. The full variable domain, with the rest looked up from reference TRBV14 and TRBJ1-2, is EAGVTQFPSHSVIEKGQTVTLRCDPISGHDNLYWYRRVMGKEIKFLLHFVKESKQDESGMPNNRFLAERTGGTYSTLKVQPAELEDSGVYFCASSPRGRNYGYTFGSGTRLTVV.

At least ten counts were recorded for this clonotype. CDR3 nucleotides: TGTGCCAGCAGCCCTAGGACAGGCTTTGGCTACACCTTC. Amino acid sequence: CASSPRTGFGYTF. This chain uses TRBV14 with TRBJ1-2, with 7 bases identical to TRBD1. V lost 4 bases to trimming and J lost 7 bases; unmatched junction nucleotides: 6. Germline V gene sequence: CDR1 SGHDN, CDR2 FVKESK. The CDR3 runs 13 residues.

This chain links TRBV15 with TRBJ1-2, with D uncertain. This CDR3 spans 16 amino acids. V was trimmed by 0 bases and J by 4 bases, leaving 15 bases between them. Germline CDR1 LNHNV, CDR2 YYDKDF (reference sequence). The CDR3 region has the DNA TGTGCCACCAGCAGAGATCGTACAGAAACCTTCTATGGCTACACCTTC. Protein product: CATSRDRTETFYGYTF.

V usage is TRBV2 and J usage is TRBJ1-2; TRBD1 matches at 8 bases. The CDR3 covers 14 residues. Germline V gives CDR1 SNHLY, CDR2 FYNNEI. Trimming cost V 7 bases and J 4 bases; bases outside gene matches: 8. CDR3 amino acids: CASKVGQGSYGYTF. DNA for the CDR3: TGTGCCAGCAAAGTTGGACAGGGCAGCTATGGCTACACCTTC.

This chain uses TRBV7-9 with TRBJ1-2, with TRBD1 matching 8 bases. The CDR3 totals 15 residues. Losses at the gene ends were 2 bases for V and 3 bases for J; bases not matched to a gene: 5. Germline CDR1 reads SEHNR; CDR2 reads FQNEAQ (reference sequence). The CDR3 sequence: CASSLRGTGDYGYTF. The CDR3 nucleotides are TGTGCCAGCAGCTTAAGAGGGACAGGCGACTATGGCTACACCTTC.

This clonotype was detected ten times or more. The CDR3 DNA follows: TGCAGTGCTAGGGCAAACAGGGGGCCCCATTATGGCTACACCTTC. Translation gives CSARANRGPHYGYTF. This chain connects TRBV20-1 to TRBJ1-2, with 9 positions matching TRBD1. Germline V gives CDR1 DFQATT, CDR2 SNEGSKA (reference sequence). V shed 3 bases, J shed 5 bases, and the junction held 10 bases outside the gene matches. The CDR3 loop spans 15 amino acids.

This clonotype showed up just a few times. This clone may be a read error of a much larger clone one base away. The conserved phenylalanine or tryptophan is not found at the CDR3 terminus, so this likely reflects a read error. V usage is TRBV2 and J usage is TRBJ1-2, with TRBD1 matching over 10 bases. CDR1 SNHLY and CDR2 FYNNEI come from the germline V gene. V gave up 2 bases and J gave up 5 bases; unmatched junction bases: 5. The CDR3 contains 15 residues. As DNA, the CDR3 is TGTGCCAGCAGTGAAAAGGGACAGGGGCCTTATGGCTACACCTAC. Translated: CASSEKGQGPYGYTY.

Points on this clonotype: The junction shows a germline mismatch at one end, possibly a read error. CDR3 nucleotide sequence: TGCGCCAGCAGCCAAGATGGGGGCCCGCCAAATGAGCAGTTCTTC. Protein sequence: CASSQDGGPPNEQFF. The rearrangement joins TRBV25-1 to TRBJ2-1; possibly TRBD1 for D (6 bases). The CDR3 runs 15 residues. CDR1 is MGHDK and CDR2 is SYGVNS in the germline V gene.

This clonotype was counted between two and nine times. This CDR3 is CASSLRGGYEQYF. In DNA form, the CDR3 reads TGTGCCAGCAGCTTAAGGGGGGGCTACGAGCAGTACTTC. The J gene is TRBJ2-7, the V gene TRBV7-9; tentatively, D is TRBD2 (7 bases). Trimming shortened V by 2 bases and J by 3 bases, and 8 bases separated the two germline ends. CDR1 is SEHNR and CDR2 is FQNEAQ in the germline V gene (reference sequence). This CDR3 contains 13 residues.

Ten or more counts support this clonotype. The chain uses TRBV7-9 and TRBJ1-6, with TRBD1 identical over 7 bases. Looked up from germline, CDR1 is SEHNR and CDR2 is FQNEAQ (reference sequence). J gave up 5 bases and V 1 base, and 2 bases lay outside the gene matches. This CDR3 is built from 15 residues. This CDR3 is CASSLGQGDNSPLHF. For the CDR3, the DNA is TGTGCCAGCAGCTTAGGCCAGGGGGATAATTCACCCCTCCACTTT.

The chain carries TRBV5-4 and TRBJ2-7, with TRBD1 matching 7 bases. With 4 bases clipped from V and 5 bases from J, the junction kept 15 bases outside the gene matches. CDR1 is SGHNT and CDR2 is YYREEE in the germline V gene (reference sequence). The CDR3 spans 16 residues. The CDR3 sequence is CASSIQGTATRDEQYF. The CDR3 DNA reads as TGTGCCAGCAGCATACAAGGGACAGCAACTCGGGACGAGCAGTACTTC.

This rearrangement joins TRBV12-3 or TRBV12-4 to TRBJ1-6, with D unresolved. This CDR3 region has 14 residues. Trimming took off 3 bases at V and 5 bases at J, with 8 bases between the two ends. CDR3 nucleotides: TGTGCCAGCAGTTTTGCAGGAGATAATTCACCCCTCCACTTT. Residues: CASSFAGDNSPLHF.

There are many counts of this clonotype. This chain links TRBV19 with TRBJ2-7; TRBD1 matches at 11 bases. Germline V gene data show CDR1 as LNHDA and CDR2 as SQIVND (reference sequence). This CDR3 has 14 residues. V gave up 5 bases and J gave up 5 bases; unmatched junction bases: 5. CDR3 protein: CASSFRTGGDEQYF. CDR3 bases: TGTGCCAGTAGTTTCCGGACAGGGGGCGACGAGCAGTACTTC.

This clonotype was seen ten or more times. V is TRBV6-6 and J is TRBJ1-6; D gene unclear. Germline-derived CDR1 and CDR2 are MNHNY and SVGAGI (reference sequence). This CDR3 is 16 amino acids long. The V end lost 6 bases, the J end lost 4 bases, and 16 bases lay between the germline ends. The CDR3 DNA reads TGTGCCAGCAGGCCCCCCATTTTCGGATATAATTCACCCCTCCACTTT. Protein: CASRPPIFGYNSPLHF.

This sequence joins TRBV15 and TRBJ1-2; D is uncertain. CDR1 LNHNV and CDR2 YYDKDF come from the germline V gene (reference sequence). V shed 5 bases and J shed 4 bases, with 17 bases lying between them. This CDR3 region has 15 residues. The CDR3 loop is CATSPPLGWTYGYTF. CDR3 in DNA: TGTGCCACCAGCCCTCCCCTGGGGTGGACCTATGGCTACACCTTC. Together with reference TRBV15 and TRBJ1-2, the CDR3 gives the full variable domain: DAMVIQNPRYQVTQFGKPVTLSCSQTLNHNVMYWYQQKSSQAPKLLFHYYDKDFNNEADTPDNFQSRRPNTSFCFLDIRSPGLGDTAMYLCATSPPLGWTYGYTFGSGTRLTVV.

This clonotype occurred once. The chain combines TRBV20-1 with TRBJ2-2; the match to TRBD1 covers 7 bases. The germline V gene has CDR1 DFQATT and CDR2 SNEGSKA (reference sequence). The CDR3 consists of 15 residues. J gave up 5 bases and V 2 bases, and 8 bases lay outside the gene matches. The CDR3 loop is CSARRGTVRTGELFF. The DNA for the CDR3 is TGCAGTGCTAGACGTGGGACAGTCCGGACCGGGGAGCTGTTTTTT.

In this sample, this clonotype turned up many times. The V and J genes are TRBV11-2 and TRBJ2-3, with D perhaps matching TRBD2 (6 bases). The CDR3 spans 13 residues. Germline CDR1 is SGHAT and CDR2 is FQNNGV. With 4 bases removed from V and 4 bases from J, the gap between germline ends came to 9 bases. The CDR3 is CASSSLAADTQYF. The CDR3 DNA is TGTGCCAGCAGCTCGTTAGCGGCAGATACGCAGTATTTT.

The gene calls are TRBV2 and TRBJ1-3, with D possibly being TRBD1 (6 bases). The V end was cut by 6 bases, the J end by 4 bases, with 10 bases between. Germline assignment: CDR1 SNHLY and CDR2 FYNNEI. The CDR3 sequence is 13 residues long. The CDR3 DNA reads as TGTGCCAGCAGAAGGGGGGCAGGAAACACCATATATTTT. Translation gives CASRRGAGNTIYF.